These 21 T cell receptor beta chains were sequenced from one sample in a study of blood T cells in healthy people across ages (dated by TCRdb to the mid-2010s). The method was 5' RACE. The second PCR ran for about 7 to 11 cycles and used a J-beta primer mix along with a sample-barcoded 5' primer. TCRdb trimmed the raw reads at Q25, called clones with MiXCR and kept productive beta chains. For every CDR3 protein sequence, its rows merge into one entry that carries the most common genes and DNA. Here the sample has 1.8 million or so distinct CDR3 sequences; roughly two fifths occur a single time. The ten largest clones represent roughly 23% of the sample. Sequenced input: blood. The origin of the receptors is a human donor in good health.

The chain carries TRBV5-6 and TRBJ2-4; D remains unclear. The J call may be mistaken, given a closer DNA end match to TRBJ2-7. The length of the CDR3 is 15 residues. Germline CDR1 reads SGHDT; CDR2 reads YYEEEE. This CDR3 is CASSLVARTISEQYF. CDR3 coding DNA: TGTGCCAGCAGCTTGGTGGCACGGACCATATCCGAGCAGTACTTC.

This chain links TRBV20-1 with TRBJ1-2; 7 positions match TRBD1. V was pared by 6 bases and J by 5 bases, with 18 bases of the junction left unmatched. The CDR3 sequence is 16 residues long. CDR1 is DFQATT, CDR2 SNEGSKA, per germline (reference sequence). This chain's CDR3 is CSAPDRSTGGSYGYTF. CDR3 DNA: TGCAGTGCCCCGGACAGGTCCACCGGGGGTTCGTATGGCTACACCTTC.

The chain couples TRBV20-1 to TRBJ1-1, with TRBD1 as a possible D gene (6 bases). In germline, CDR1 is DFQATT, CDR2 SNEGSKA (reference sequence). Trimming stripped 3 bases from V and 3 bases from J, with 20 bases between. The CDR3 totals 16 residues. CDR3 residues: CSASSSGGPRDTEAFF. CDR3 sequence (DNA): TGCAGTGCTAGCTCGTCGGGGGGGCCGAGGGACACTGAAGCTTTCTTT.

The chain joins TRBV28 to TRBJ2-7; D is possibly TRBD1 (7 bases). The ends were cut back, 7 bases at V and 4 bases at J, with 17 bases in the middle. Per germline, CDR1 MDHEN and CDR2 SYDVKM. The CDR3 spans 14 residues. The CDR3 is CASTPGGTAYEQYF. The DNA for the CDR3 is TGTGCCAGCACCCCAGGCGGGACAGCGTACGAGCAGTACTTC.

The chain combines TRBV24-1 with TRBJ2-3, with 10 bases identical to TRBD2. Looked up from germline, CDR1 is KGHDR and CDR2 is SFDVKD. Trimming removed 8 bases from V and 0 bases from J; junction bases left unmatched: 16. The CDR3 runs to 19 residues. CDR3 loop: CATNLTSGVFSSSTDTQYF. The CDR3 DNA reads as TGTGCCACCAACTTAACTAGCGGGGTATTTTCTTCTAGCACAGATACGCAGTATTTT.

This clonotype was detected a few times. The chain recombines TRBV7-2 with TRBJ2-5; TRBD1 is a possible D gene (6 bases). The CDR3 contains 15 residues. V gave up 1 base and J gave up 5 bases, with 14 bases separating them. Germline lookup yields CDR1 SGHTA and CDR2 FQGNSA. CDR3 sequence: CASSLVMGADETQYF. In DNA, the CDR3 is TGTGCCAGCAGCTTAGTCATGGGGGCCGATGAGACCCAGTACTTC. Full variable domain (outside the CDR3, taken from reference TRBV7-2 and TRBJ2-5): GAGVSQSPSNKVTEKGKDVELRCDPISGHTALYWYRQSLGQGLEFLIYFQGNSAPDKSGLPSDRFSAERTGGSVSTLTIQRTQQEDSAVYLCASSLVMGADETQYFGPGTRLLVL.

The CDR3 bases are TGTGCCAGCAGGGGGGGCTCCCTTCTACTGAACACTGAAGCTTTCTTT. Its protein is CASRGGSLLLNTEAFF. The chain uses TRBV12-3 or TRBV12-4 and TRBJ1-1, with D possibly being TRBD1 (6 bases). V lost 6 bases and J lost 0, with 17 bases in between. This CDR3 has 16 residues.

A few counts support this clonotype. The chain uses TRBV20-1 and TRBJ2-4; D is uncertain. CDR1 and CDR2 (germline): DFQATT, SNEGSKA (reference sequence). The CDR3 length is 13 residues. Trimming shortened V by 0 bases and J by 13 bases, and 16 bases separated the two germline ends. CDR3 DNA: TGCAGTGCTAGAGATAGTTCGTCGAGAAAACAGTACTTC. Residues: CSARDSSSRKQYF.

This clonotype was detected a few times. DNA for the CDR3: TGCGCCAGCAGCTCACTAGTCCAAGAGACCCAGTACTTC. Its translation: CASSSLVQETQYF. The chain couples TRBV5-1 to TRBJ2-5; maybe TRBD2 (5 bases). The CDR3 length is 13 residues. Germline CDR1 is SGHRS and CDR2 is YFSETQ. Between the trimmed V and J ends, which lost 3 bases and 1 base, there was a span of 7 bases.

This clonotype was seen only a few times. The chain links TRBV5-8 to TRBJ1-6, with a tentative D call TRBD1 (5 bases). The germline CDR1 and CDR2 sequences are SGHTS and YDEGEE. Trimming stripped 2 bases from V and 16 bases from J, with 10 bases between. The CDR3 has 11 amino acids. CDR3 residues: CASSLTGPLHF. In DNA, the CDR3 is TGTGCCAGCAGCTTAACAGGCCCTCTCCACTTT.

The chain combines TRBV20-1 with TRBJ1-6; 9 bases fit TRBD1. The CDR3 is 14 residues long. J was trimmed by 7 bases and V by 7 bases; bases with no gene match: 8. Per the germline V gene, CDR1 is DFQATT and CDR2 is SNEGSKA (reference sequence). CDR3 DNA: TGCAGTGTCCACCGGGACAGGGAAAATTCACCCCTCCACTTT. Translated, it gives CSVHRDRENSPLHF.

This clonotype was counted between two and nine times. This chain uses TRBV29-1 with TRBJ1-1; tentatively, D is TRBD1 (6 bases). V lost 7 bases and J lost 5, with 23 bases in between. The CDR3 totals 15 residues. Germline V lookup: CDR1 SQVTM, CDR2 ANQGSEA. This chain's CDR3 is CSAYSSGGTGTEAFF. Here the CDR3 DNA reads TGCAGCGCTTATAGCTCGGGGGGAACAGGGACTGAAGCTTTCTTT.

The chain has TRBV7-2 and TRBJ1-1, with 9 bases lining up with TRBD1. Per the germline V gene, CDR1 is SGHTA and CDR2 is FQGNSA. V lost 3 bases, J lost 11 bases, and 7 bases stayed unmatched. CDR3 size: 13 residues. In nucleotides, the CDR3 is TGTGCCAGCAGCTTTGGGACAGGGAATTGGGCTTTCTTT. Translated: CASSFGTGNWAFF.

The chain has TRBV30 and TRBJ2-1; D gene uncertain. CDR1 GTSNPN and CDR2 SVGIG come from the germline V gene (reference sequence). The ends were cut back, 1 base at V and 7 bases at J, with 5 bases in the middle. The CDR3 totals 11 residues. CDR3 bases: TGTGCCTGGAGTGCCTTTAATGAGCAGTTCTTC. Protein sequence: CAWSAFNEQFF.

In its sample, this clonotype was seen a few times. This chain joins TRBV5-1 and TRBJ2-7, with 7 bases aligning to TRBD1. The CDR3 runs 15 residues. The ends lost 6 bases at V and 0 bases at J; junction bases unmatched: 9. Germline CDR1 reads SGHRS; CDR2 reads YFSETQ. CDR3 residues: CASTTAGDSSYEQYF. In nucleotides, the CDR3 is TGCGCCAGCACCACCGCAGGGGACAGCTCCTACGAGCAGTACTTC.

The V and J genes are TRBV7-2 and TRBJ2-1, with 8 bases identical to TRBD2. CDR3 length equals 16 residues. Germline trimming cut 1 base from V and 7 bases from J; bases unmatched to any gene: 9. Germline values: CDR1 SGHTA, CDR2 FQGNSA. The CDR3 spells CASSLEGLVLDNEQFF. The CDR3, as DNA: TGTGCCAGCAGCTTAGAGGGACTAGTGTTGGATAATGAGCAGTTCTTC.

The V and J genes are TRBV29-1 and TRBJ1-4; 7 nucleotides match TRBD1. Germline V CDR1 and CDR2: SQVTM, ANQGSEA. V shed 6 bases and J 0 bases; nucleotides not matched to a gene: 4. This CDR3 comprises 14 residues. The DNA of the CDR3 is TGCAGCGTGGGGACAGTTTCAACTAATGAAAAACTGTTTTTT. Protein: CSVGTVSTNEKLFF.

This clonotype was counted between two and nine times. V gene TRBV5-1 combines with J gene TRBJ2-7; TRBD2 agrees at 11 bases. V gave up 3 bases and J gave up 4 bases; unmatched junction bases: 6. Germline V gives CDR1 SGHRS, CDR2 YFSETQ. This CDR3 has 15 residues. The CDR3 DNA reads TGCGCCAGCAGCTCCTCCGGGACTAGCGGATACGAGCAGTACTTC. It yields the protein CASSSSGTSGYEQYF.

V usage is TRBV28 and J usage is TRBJ2-7; possible D gene TRBD2, 6 bases. There are 16 residues in the CDR3. The ends were cut back, 2 bases at V and 2 bases at J, with 16 bases in the middle. Germline lookup yields CDR1 MDHEN and CDR2 SYDVKM. CDR3 sequence reads: CASSLVSVGGPYEQYF. The CDR3 region has the DNA TGTGCCAGCAGTTTAGTCTCTGTCGGAGGGCCCTACGAGCAGTACTTC.

The chain has TRBV10-3 and TRBJ1-4, with 7 bases aligning to TRBD1. This CDR3 is built from 15 residues. Trimming at V came to 5 bases and at J to 5 bases, leaving 8 bases not matched to a gene. CDR1 is ENHRY, CDR2 SYGVKD, per germline. The DNA of the CDR3 is TGTGCCATCAGTTCCTTGACAGGGACAAATGAAAAACTGTTTTTT. Amino acids: CAISSLTGTNEKLFF.

In this sample, this clonotype turned up a few times. J is TRBJ1-1 and V is TRBV29-1; maybe TRBD1 (5 bases). Trimming stripped 7 bases from V and 10 bases from J, with 22 bases between. The CDR3 is 13 amino acids. Germline CDR1 SQVTM, CDR2 ANQGSEA. The CDR3 loop is CSGTVGQGASAFF. The CDR3 DNA sequence: TGCAGCGGTACGGTGGGGCAAGGGGCCTCAGCTTTCTTT.